The clone carrying this T cell receptor beta chain has only a few counts. The antigen is unknown. This record comes from a study of post-analysis software for immune sequencing data. Study-wide findings and caveats: Among 5 or 6 TRBV segments more frequent in patients than controls were TRBV5-6, TRBV5-1 and TRBV20-1. Patients with multiple sclerosis recorded significantly lower normalized Chao1 diversity than controls, the study found. Analysis by F measure revealed that same-batch samples clustered strongly together.

CDR3 length: 15 residues. Trimming took 2 bases from V and 3 from J, leaving 11 bases between them. CDR1 and CDR2 (germline): MDHEN, SYDVKM. Built from TCR beta cDNA, the libraries had unique molecular identifiers in them. T cells numbering roughly 1 to 11 million yielded cDNA molecules that totaled roughly 500,000. TCRdb redid the calling of the PCR reads with MiXCR, one entry per CDR3 protein. In the table there are about 800,000 distinct CDR3 sequences, about 32% of which are singletons. The clonotype originates from a girl aged 10 to 17 with multiple sclerosis. Sequencing was done on a sample of blood. This chain joins TRBV28 and TRBJ2-1; D is unresolved. CDR3 loop: CASSLMGRNYNEQFF. Here the CDR3 DNA reads TGTGCCAGCAGTTTAATGGGTAGAAACTACAATGAGCAGTTCTTC.